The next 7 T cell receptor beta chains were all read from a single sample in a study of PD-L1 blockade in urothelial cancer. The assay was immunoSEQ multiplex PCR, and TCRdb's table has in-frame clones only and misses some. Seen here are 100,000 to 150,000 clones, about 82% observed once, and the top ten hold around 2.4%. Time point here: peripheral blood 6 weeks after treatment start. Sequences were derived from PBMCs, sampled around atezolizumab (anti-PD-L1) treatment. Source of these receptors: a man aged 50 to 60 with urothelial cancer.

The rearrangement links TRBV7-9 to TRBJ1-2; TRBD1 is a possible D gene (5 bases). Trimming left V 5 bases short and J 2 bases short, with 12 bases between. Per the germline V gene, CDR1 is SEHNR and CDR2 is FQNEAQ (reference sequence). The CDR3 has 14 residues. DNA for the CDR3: TGTGCCAGCAGCCAAATCACAGGAAACTATGGCTACACCTTC. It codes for CASSQITGNYGYTF.

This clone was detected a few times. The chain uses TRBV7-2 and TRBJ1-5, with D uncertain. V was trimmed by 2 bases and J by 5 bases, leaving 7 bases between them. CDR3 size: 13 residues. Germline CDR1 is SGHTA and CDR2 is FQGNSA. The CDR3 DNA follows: TGTGCCAGCAGCTTAACGAGGGATCAGCCCCAGCATTTT. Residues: CASSLTRDQPQHF.

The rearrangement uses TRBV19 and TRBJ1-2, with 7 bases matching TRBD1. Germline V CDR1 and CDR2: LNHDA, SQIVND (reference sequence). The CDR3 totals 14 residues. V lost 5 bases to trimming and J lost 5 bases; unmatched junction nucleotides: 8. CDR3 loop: CASSHPDRRYGYTF. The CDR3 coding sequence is TGTGCCAGTAGTCATCCGGACAGGCGTTATGGCTACACCTTC.

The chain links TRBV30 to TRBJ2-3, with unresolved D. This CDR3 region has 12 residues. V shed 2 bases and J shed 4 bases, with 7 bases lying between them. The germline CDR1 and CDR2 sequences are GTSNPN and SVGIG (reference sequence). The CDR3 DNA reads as TGTGCCTGGAGTAGAAGCGCAGATACGCAGTATTTT. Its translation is CAWSRSADTQYF.

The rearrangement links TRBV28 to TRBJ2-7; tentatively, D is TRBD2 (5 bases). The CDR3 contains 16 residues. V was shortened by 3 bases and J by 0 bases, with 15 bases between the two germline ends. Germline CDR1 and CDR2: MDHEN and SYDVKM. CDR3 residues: CASSFFGVGSSYEQYF. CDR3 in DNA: TGTGCCAGCAGTTTCTTTGGTGTTGGGAGCTCCTACGAGCAGTACTTC.

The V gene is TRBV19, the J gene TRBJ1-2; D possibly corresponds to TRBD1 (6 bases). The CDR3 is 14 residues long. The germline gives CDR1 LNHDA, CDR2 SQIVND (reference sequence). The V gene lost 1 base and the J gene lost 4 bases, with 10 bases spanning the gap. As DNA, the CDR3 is TGTGCCAGTAGTATAGTCGGGGACATCTATGGCTACACCTTC. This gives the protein CASSIVGDIYGYTF.

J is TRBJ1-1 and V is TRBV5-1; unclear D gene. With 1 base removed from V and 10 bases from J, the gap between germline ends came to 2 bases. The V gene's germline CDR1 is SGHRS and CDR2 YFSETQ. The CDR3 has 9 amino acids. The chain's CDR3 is CASSLRAFF. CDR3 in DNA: TGCGCCAGCAGCTTGCGAGCTTTCTTT.